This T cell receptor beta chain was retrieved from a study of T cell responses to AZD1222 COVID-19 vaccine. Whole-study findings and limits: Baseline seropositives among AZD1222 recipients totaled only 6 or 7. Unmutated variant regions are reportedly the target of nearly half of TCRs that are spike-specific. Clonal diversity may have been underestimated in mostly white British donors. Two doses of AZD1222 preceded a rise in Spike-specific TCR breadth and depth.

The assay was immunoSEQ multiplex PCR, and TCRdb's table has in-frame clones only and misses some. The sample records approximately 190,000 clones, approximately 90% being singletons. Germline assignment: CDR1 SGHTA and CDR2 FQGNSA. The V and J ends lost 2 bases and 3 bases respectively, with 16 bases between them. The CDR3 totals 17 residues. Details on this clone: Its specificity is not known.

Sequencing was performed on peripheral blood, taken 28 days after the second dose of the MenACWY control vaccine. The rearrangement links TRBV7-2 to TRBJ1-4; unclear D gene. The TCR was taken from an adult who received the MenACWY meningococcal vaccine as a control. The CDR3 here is CASSLYPRRQPNEKLFF. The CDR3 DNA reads TGTGCCAGCAGCTTATACCCCCGCCGGCAGCCTAATGAAAAACTGTTTTTT.